The rows below give T cell receptor beta chains drawn from one sample of a study of blood T cell repertoires in COVID-19. Here immunoSEQ multiplex PCR was the method, and the copy in TCRdb shows in-frame clones only, minus some. The sample contains 270,000 or so clones, around 89% of which appear only once. Sequencing was performed on peripheral blood. These receptors were obtained from a middle-aged man with acute or convalescent COVID-19. The CDR3 runs from the conserved cysteine through the conserved F or W. Fields, in order: clone size, J gene, D gene, CDR3 length, V gene, CDR3 DNA, CDR3 protein. D genes are given only for firm matches. Only some rows state a clone size, as once, few, many or a class for expanded clones.

clone_size: -
j_call: TRBJ2-3
d_call: TRBD1
cdr3_length: 16
v_call: TRBV13
cdr3_nt: TGTGCCAGCAGCTCCGACAGGGTAGAAGGCACAGATACGCAGTATTTT
cdr3_aa: CASSSDRVEGTDTQYF

clone_size: few
j_call: TRBJ2-1
d_call: -
cdr3_length: 11
v_call: TRBV20-1
cdr3_nt: TGCAGTGCTGGACTTCTCAATGAGCAGTTCTTC
cdr3_aa: CSAGLLNEQFF

clone_size: once
j_call: TRBJ2-7
d_call: -
cdr3_length: 15
v_call: TRBV11-2
cdr3_nt: TGTGCCAGCAGCTTAGATAATACAGGAGTCTACGAGCAGTACTTC
cdr3_aa: CASSLDNTGVYEQYF

clone_size: once
j_call: TRBJ2-2
d_call: -
cdr3_length: 15
v_call: TRBV7-3
cdr3_nt: TGTGCCAGCAGCTTAGCGGGGGCCAACACCGGGGAGCTGTTTTTT
cdr3_aa: CASSLAGANTGELFF

clone_size: few
j_call: TRBJ2-3
d_call: TRBD1
cdr3_length: 16
v_call: TRBV5-4
cdr3_nt: TGTGCCAGCAGCACAACAGGGGGCGCGTTTGCGGATACGCAGTATTTT
cdr3_aa: CASSTTGGAFADTQYF

clone_size: -
j_call: TRBJ1-4
d_call: TRBD1
cdr3_length: 17
v_call: TRBV5-6
cdr3_nt: TGTGCCAGCAGCTTGGACAGGGGATTTGCAACTAATGAAAAACTGTTTTTT
cdr3_aa: CASSLDRGFATNEKLFF

clone_size: -
j_call: TRBJ1-2
d_call: -
cdr3_length: 16
v_call: TRBV19
cdr3_nt: TGTGCCAGTAGGGATCCTTACACAGGGACGGACTATGGCTACACCTTC
cdr3_aa: CASRDPYTGTDYGYTF

clone_size: -
j_call: TRBJ1-2
d_call: TRBD1
cdr3_length: 15
v_call: TRBV4-2
cdr3_nt: TGTGCCAGCAGCCAATCCGGGACAGGGGGATATGGCTACACCTTC
cdr3_aa: CASSQSGTGGYGYTF

clone_size: few
j_call: TRBJ1-5
d_call: -
cdr3_length: 14
v_call: TRBV2
cdr3_nt: TGTGCCAGCAGTGCGGTGGAGAGCAATCAGCCCCAGCATTTT
cdr3_aa: CASSAVESNQPQHF

clone_size: -
j_call: TRBJ2-3
d_call: -
cdr3_length: 14
v_call: TRBV9
cdr3_nt: TGTGCCAGCAGCGTAGCCCATAGGGGGGATACGCAGTATTTT
cdr3_aa: CASSVAHRGDTQYF

clone_size: -
j_call: TRBJ1-2
d_call: TRBD1
cdr3_length: 14
v_call: TRBV2
cdr3_nt: TGTGCCAGCAGAGTTGGGACAGGGGCGTCTGGCTACACCTTC
cdr3_aa: CASRVGTGASGYTF

clone_size: -
j_call: TRBJ1-4
d_call: TRBD1
cdr3_length: 15
v_call: TRBV6-2/TRBV6-3
cdr3_nt: TGTGCCAGCAGTACGGCCGGGACAGGGGTGGAAAAACTGTTTTTT
cdr3_aa: CASSTAGTGVEKLFF

clone_size: -
j_call: TRBJ1-2
d_call: TRBD1
cdr3_length: 15
v_call: TRBV2
cdr3_nt: TGTGCCAGCAGCCTCACAGGGGTGCATAACTATGGCTACACCTTC
cdr3_aa: CASSLTGVHNYGYTF

clone_size: -
j_call: TRBJ2-7
d_call: -
cdr3_length: 13
v_call: TRBV4-1
cdr3_nt: TGCGCCAGCAGCCAAGGACAGTACTACGAGCAGTACTTC
cdr3_aa: CASSQGQYYEQYF

clone_size: -
j_call: TRBJ2-5
d_call: TRBD1
cdr3_length: 15
v_call: TRBV5-1
cdr3_nt: TGCGCCAGCAGCGACAGTCCCGGGACAGAAGAGACCCAGTACTTC
cdr3_aa: CASSDSPGTEETQYF

clone_size: few
j_call: TRBJ2-1
d_call: TRBD2
cdr3_length: 19
v_call: TRBV19
cdr3_nt: TGTGCCACCCGAGGGTCTAGCGGGGGGCACTCACTAATTTACAATGAGCAGTTCTTC
cdr3_aa: CATRGSSGGHSLIYNEQFF

clone_size: -
j_call: TRBJ2-5
d_call: -
cdr3_length: 15
v_call: TRBV7-2
cdr3_nt: TGTGCCAGCAGCCTACAAAGGGGATGGGGAGAGACCCAGTACTTC
cdr3_aa: CASSLQRGWGETQYF

clone_size: -
j_call: TRBJ1-5
d_call: -
cdr3_length: 13
v_call: TRBV19
cdr3_nt: TGTGCCAGTAGTCAAGGGGAGGTTCAGCCCCAGCATTTT
cdr3_aa: CASSQGEVQPQHF

clone_size: -
j_call: TRBJ2-1
d_call: TRBD2
cdr3_length: 20
v_call: TRBV9
cdr3_nt: TGTGCCAGCAGCGCCCAGAGCCGCAATCGGGCTAGCGGAGAAATCAATGAGCAGTTCTTC
cdr3_aa: CASSAQSRNRASGEINEQFF

clone_size: -
j_call: TRBJ2-3
d_call: -
cdr3_length: 13
v_call: TRBV12-3/TRBV12-4
cdr3_nt: TGTGCCAGCAGTTTGGAGAACACAGATACGCAGTATTTT
cdr3_aa: CASSLENTDTQYF

clone_size: -
j_call: TRBJ2-7
d_call: TRBD1
cdr3_length: 14
v_call: TRBV6-5
cdr3_nt: TGTGCCACTGCCCCCCGGGGACAGGGGTACGAGCAGTACTTC
cdr3_aa: CATAPRGQGYEQYF

clone_size: -
j_call: TRBJ1-1
d_call: -
cdr3_length: 13
v_call: TRBV5-1
cdr3_nt: TGCGCCAGCAGCTTGGGGGAGGGCACTGAAGCTTTCTTT
cdr3_aa: CASSLGEGTEAFF

clone_size: -
j_call: TRBJ1-2
d_call: -
cdr3_length: 11
v_call: TRBV6-5
cdr3_nt: TGTGCCAGCAGGCGCGGATATGGCTACACCTTC
cdr3_aa: CASRRGYGYTF

clone_size: once
j_call: TRBJ2-3
d_call: -
cdr3_length: 15
v_call: TRBV9
cdr3_nt: TGTGCCAGCAGCGTAGCGGGATCAATATCAGATACGCAGTATTTT
cdr3_aa: CASSVAGSISDTQYF

clone_size: -
j_call: TRBJ1-5
d_call: TRBD1
cdr3_length: 14
v_call: TRBV5-1
cdr3_nt: TGCGCCAGCAGCACAACAGGGGTAGGGCAGCCCCAGCATTTT
cdr3_aa: CASSTTGVGQPQHF

clone_size: -
j_call: TRBJ1-2
d_call: -
cdr3_length: 12
v_call: TRBV19
cdr3_nt: TGTGCCAGTAGTAAGGACGGCGGGGGCTACACCTTC
cdr3_aa: CASSKDGGGYTF

clone_size: -
j_call: TRBJ2-1
d_call: TRBD2
cdr3_length: 15
v_call: TRBV5-1
cdr3_nt: TGCGCCAGCAGCCAAGTACTAGCGGGGAGCAATGAGCAGTTCTTC
cdr3_aa: CASSQVLAGSNEQFF

clone_size: -
j_call: TRBJ2-2
d_call: TRBD2
cdr3_length: 15
v_call: TRBV19
cdr3_nt: TGTGCCAGTAGGGGACTAGCGGCTAACACCGGGGAGCTGTTTTTT
cdr3_aa: CASRGLAANTGELFF

clone_size: -
j_call: TRBJ2-1
d_call: TRBD1
cdr3_length: 17
v_call: TRBV25-1
cdr3_nt: TGTGCCAGCAGTGAATTCCCCGGGACAGGGCTTCCCAATGAGCAGTTCTTC
cdr3_aa: CASSEFPGTGLPNEQFF

clone_size: -
j_call: TRBJ1-1
d_call: -
cdr3_length: 16
v_call: TRBV12-2
cdr3_nt: TGTGCAAGTCGGGATTTACCCTGCAGGAAAAACACTGAAGCTTTCTTT
cdr3_aa: CASRDLPCRKNTEAFF

clone_size: -
j_call: TRBJ2-1
d_call: TRBD2
cdr3_length: 18
v_call: TRBV27
cdr3_nt: TGTGCCAGCAGTTCGTTTCAAACTAGCGGGACTGCCTACAATGAGCAGTTCTTC
cdr3_aa: CASSSFQTSGTAYNEQFF

clone_size: -
j_call: TRBJ1-2
d_call: -
cdr3_length: 13
v_call: TRBV12-3/TRBV12-4
cdr3_nt: TGTGCCAGCAGTTTATCCCAGGGGTCTGGCTACACCTTC
cdr3_aa: CASSLSQGSGYTF

clone_size: -
j_call: TRBJ2-1
d_call: TRBD2
cdr3_length: 14
v_call: TRBV11-2
cdr3_nt: TGTGCCAGCAGCTTAGATGGGGGGGAGTATGAGCAGTTCTTC
cdr3_aa: CASSLDGGEYEQFF

clone_size: once
j_call: TRBJ2-1
d_call: TRBD2
cdr3_length: 15
v_call: TRBV7-2
cdr3_nt: TGTGCCAGCAGCCTAGCGGGGGGACCTTACAATGAGCAGTTCTTC
cdr3_aa: CASSLAGGPYNEQFF

clone_size: -
j_call: TRBJ1-6
d_call: TRBD1
cdr3_length: 12
v_call: TRBV5-4
cdr3_nt: TGTGCCAGCAGCGCGGACAGGATAACCCTCCACTTT
cdr3_aa: CASSADRITLHF

clone_size: -
j_call: TRBJ1-4
d_call: TRBD1
cdr3_length: 16
v_call: TRBV2
cdr3_nt: TGTGCCAGCAGTGGGCCCCGGACAGGGAGAGATGAAAAACTGTTTTTT
cdr3_aa: CASSGPRTGRDEKLFF